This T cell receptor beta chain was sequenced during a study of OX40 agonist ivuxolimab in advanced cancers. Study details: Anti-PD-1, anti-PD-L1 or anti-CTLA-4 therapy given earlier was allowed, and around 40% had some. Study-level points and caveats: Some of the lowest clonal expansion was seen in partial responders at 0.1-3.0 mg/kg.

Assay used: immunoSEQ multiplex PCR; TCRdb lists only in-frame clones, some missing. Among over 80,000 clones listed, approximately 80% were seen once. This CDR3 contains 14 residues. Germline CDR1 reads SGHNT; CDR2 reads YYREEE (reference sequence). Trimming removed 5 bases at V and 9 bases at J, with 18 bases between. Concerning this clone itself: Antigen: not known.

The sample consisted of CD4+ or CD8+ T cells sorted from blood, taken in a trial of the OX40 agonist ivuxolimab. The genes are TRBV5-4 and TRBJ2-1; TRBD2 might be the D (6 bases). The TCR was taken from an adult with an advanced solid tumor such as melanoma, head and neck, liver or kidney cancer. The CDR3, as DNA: TGTGCCAGCAGTTACCCGGGAGAAAGGACTGAGCAGTTCTTC. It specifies CASSYPGERTEQFF.